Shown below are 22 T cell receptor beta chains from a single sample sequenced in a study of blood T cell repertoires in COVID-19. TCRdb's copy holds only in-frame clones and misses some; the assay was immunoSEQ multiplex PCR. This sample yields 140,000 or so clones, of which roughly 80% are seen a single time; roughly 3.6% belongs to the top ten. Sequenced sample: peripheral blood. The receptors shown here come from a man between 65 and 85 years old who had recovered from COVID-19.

The CDR3 sequence is CASSQVRERPYNEQFF. In nucleotides, the CDR3 is TGCGCCAGCAGCCAAGTCCGGGAGCGGCCCTACAATGAGCAGTTCTTC. The rearrangement uses TRBV4-3 and TRBJ2-1; D may be TRBD2 (6 bases). Germline V gene data show CDR1 as LGHNA and CDR2 as YSLEER. This CDR3 contains 16 residues. Trimming cost V 1 base and J 2 bases, with 12 bases left between them.

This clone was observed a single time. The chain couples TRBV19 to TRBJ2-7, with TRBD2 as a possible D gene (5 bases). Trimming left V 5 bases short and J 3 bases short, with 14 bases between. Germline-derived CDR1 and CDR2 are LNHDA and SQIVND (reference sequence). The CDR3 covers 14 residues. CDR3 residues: CASSFRGPIYEQYF. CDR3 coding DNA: TGTGCCAGTAGTTTCCGAGGGCCAATCTACGAGCAGTACTTC.

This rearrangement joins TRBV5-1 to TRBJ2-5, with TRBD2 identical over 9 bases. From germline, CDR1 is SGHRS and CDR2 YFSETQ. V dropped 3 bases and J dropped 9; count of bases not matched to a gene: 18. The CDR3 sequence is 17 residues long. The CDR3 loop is CASSWVVAGEPVGAQYF. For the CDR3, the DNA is TGCGCCAGCAGCTGGGTGGTAGCGGGAGAGCCGGTCGGGGCCCAGTACTTC.

The CDR3 region has the DNA TGTGCCAGCAGCTACATACTCGCAGATACGCAGTATTTT. Its translation is CASSYILADTQYF. This chain links TRBV6-5 with TRBJ2-3, with D unclear. This CDR3 is built from 13 residues. Trimming took 6 bases from V and 4 from J, leaving 11 bases between them. CDR1 MNHEY and CDR2 SVGAGI come from the germline V gene.

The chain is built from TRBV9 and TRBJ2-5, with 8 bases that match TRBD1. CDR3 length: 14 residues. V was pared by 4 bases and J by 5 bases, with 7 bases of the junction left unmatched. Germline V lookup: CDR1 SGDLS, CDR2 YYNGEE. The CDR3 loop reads CASSTRQGSETQYF. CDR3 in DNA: TGTGCCAGCAGCACCCGACAGGGGTCGGAGACCCAGTACTTC.

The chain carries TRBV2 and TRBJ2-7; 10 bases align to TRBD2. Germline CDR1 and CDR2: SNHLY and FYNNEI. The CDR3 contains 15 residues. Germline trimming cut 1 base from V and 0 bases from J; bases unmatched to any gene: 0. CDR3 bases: TGTGCCAGCAGTGAAGGACTAGCGGGCTCCTACGAGCAGTACTTC. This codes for CASSEGLAGSYEQYF.

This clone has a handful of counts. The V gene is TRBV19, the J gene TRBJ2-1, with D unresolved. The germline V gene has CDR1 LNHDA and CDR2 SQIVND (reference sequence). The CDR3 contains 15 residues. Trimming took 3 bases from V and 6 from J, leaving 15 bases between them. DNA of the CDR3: TGTGCCAGTAGTATTTTTCTAGTAGGTCGCAATGAGCAGTTCTTC. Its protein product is CASSIFLVGRNEQFF.

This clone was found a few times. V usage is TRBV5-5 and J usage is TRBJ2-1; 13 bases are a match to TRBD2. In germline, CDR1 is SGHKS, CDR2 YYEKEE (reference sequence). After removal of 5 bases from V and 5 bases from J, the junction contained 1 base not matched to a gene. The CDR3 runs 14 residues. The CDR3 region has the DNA TGTGCCAGCAGTGGACTAGCGGGAGACAATGAGCAGTTCTTC. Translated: CASSGLAGDNEQFF.

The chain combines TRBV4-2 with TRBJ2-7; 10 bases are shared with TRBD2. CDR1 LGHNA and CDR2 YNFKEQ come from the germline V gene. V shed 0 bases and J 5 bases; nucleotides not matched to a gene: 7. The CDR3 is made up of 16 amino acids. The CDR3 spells CASSQEVAGGRNEQYF. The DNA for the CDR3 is TGTGCCAGCAGCCAAGAGGTAGCGGGAGGCAGGAACGAGCAGTACTTC.

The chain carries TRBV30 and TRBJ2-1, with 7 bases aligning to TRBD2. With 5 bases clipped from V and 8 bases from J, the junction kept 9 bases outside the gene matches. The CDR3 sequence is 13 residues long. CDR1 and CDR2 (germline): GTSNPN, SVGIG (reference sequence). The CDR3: CAWEEGGPHEQFF. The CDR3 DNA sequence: TGTGCCTGGGAGGAGGGAGGGCCTCATGAGCAGTTCTTC.

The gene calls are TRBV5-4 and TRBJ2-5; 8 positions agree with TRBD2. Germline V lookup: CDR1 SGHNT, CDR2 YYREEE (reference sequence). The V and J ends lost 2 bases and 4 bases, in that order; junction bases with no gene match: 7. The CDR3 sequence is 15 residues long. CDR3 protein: CASSLAGRAGETQYF. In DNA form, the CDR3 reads TGTGCCAGCAGCTTAGCCGGGAGGGCCGGAGAGACCCAGTACTTC.

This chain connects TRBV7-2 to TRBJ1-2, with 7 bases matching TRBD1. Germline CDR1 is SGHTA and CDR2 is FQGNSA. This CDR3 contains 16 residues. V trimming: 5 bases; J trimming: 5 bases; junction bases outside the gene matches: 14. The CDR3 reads CASSPQTGQSRYGYTF. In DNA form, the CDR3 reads TGTGCCAGCAGCCCCCAAACGGGACAGAGTCGGTATGGCTACACCTTC.

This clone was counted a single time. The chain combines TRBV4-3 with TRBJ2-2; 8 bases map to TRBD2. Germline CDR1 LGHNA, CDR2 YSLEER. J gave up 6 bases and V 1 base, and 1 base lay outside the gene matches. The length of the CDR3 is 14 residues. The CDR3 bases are TGCGCCAGCAGCCAAGGTAGCGGGGCCGGGGAGCTGTTTTTT. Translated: CASSQGSGAGELFF.

The CDR3 DNA reads TGTGCCAGCAGTTACCCGTTGGGGTCGGGAGTGAACACCGGGGAGCTGTTTTTT. Translating gives CASSYPLGSGVNTGELFF. The rearrangement joins TRBV6-2 or TRBV6-3 to TRBJ2-2; weak D call: TRBD2 (6 bases). Germline V gives CDR1 MNHEY, CDR2 SVGEGT. The CDR3 length is 18 residues. Deletions cut 2 bases from V and 1 base from J, with 17 bases between.

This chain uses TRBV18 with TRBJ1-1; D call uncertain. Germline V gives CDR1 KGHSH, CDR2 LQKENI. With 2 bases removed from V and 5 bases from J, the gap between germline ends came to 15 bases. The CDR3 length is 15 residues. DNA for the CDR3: TGTGCCAGCTCACCATTTCCGGGGATCGGTACTGAAGCTTTCTTT. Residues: CASSPFPGIGTEAFF.

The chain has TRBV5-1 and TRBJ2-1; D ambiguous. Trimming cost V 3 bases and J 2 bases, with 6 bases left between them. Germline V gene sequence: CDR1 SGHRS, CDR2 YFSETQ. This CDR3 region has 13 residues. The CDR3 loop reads CASSWLTYNEQFF. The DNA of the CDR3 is TGCGCCAGCAGCTGGCTCACCTACAATGAGCAGTTCTTC.

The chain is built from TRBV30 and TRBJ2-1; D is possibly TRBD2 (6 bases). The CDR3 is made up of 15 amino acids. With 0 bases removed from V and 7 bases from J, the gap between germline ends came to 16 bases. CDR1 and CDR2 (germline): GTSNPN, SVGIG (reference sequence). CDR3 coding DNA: TGTGCCTGGAGTGTAAGTAGCGGAGTGGGGAATGAGCAGTTCTTC. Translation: CAWSVSSGVGNEQFF.

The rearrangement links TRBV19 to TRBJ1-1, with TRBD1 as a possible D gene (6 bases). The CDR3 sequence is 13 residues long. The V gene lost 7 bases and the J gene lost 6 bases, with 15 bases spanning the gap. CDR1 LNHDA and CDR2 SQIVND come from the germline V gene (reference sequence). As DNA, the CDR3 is TGTGCCAGTAAGTTTCAGGGGTTTGCTGAAGCTTTCTTT. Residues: CASKFQGFAEAFF.

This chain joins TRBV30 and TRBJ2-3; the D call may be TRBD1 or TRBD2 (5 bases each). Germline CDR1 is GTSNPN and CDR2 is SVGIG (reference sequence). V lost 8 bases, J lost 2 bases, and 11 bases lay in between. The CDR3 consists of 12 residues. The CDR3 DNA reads TGTGCCGGGACCGTAGACACAGATACGCAGTATTTT. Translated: CAGTVDTDTQYF. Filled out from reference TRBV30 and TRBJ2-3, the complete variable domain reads SQTIHQWPATLVQPVGSPLSLECTVEGTSNPNLYWYRQAAGRGLQLLFYSVGIGQISSEVPQNLSASRPQDRQFILSSKKLLLSDSGFYLCAGTVDTDTQYFGPGTRLTVL.

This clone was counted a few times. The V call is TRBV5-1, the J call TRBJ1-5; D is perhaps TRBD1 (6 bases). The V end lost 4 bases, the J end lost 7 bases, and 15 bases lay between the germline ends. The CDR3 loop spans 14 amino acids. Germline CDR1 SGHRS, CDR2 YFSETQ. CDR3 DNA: TGCGCCAGCAGCACCCAGGGGCCCCCGCAGCCCCAGCATTTT. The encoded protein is CASSTQGPPQPQHF.

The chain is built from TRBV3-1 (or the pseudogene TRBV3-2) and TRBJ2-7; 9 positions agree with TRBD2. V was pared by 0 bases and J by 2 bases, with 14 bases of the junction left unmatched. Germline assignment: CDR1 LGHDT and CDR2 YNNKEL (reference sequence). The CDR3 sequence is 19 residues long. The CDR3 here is CASSQESGRKSSPTYEQYF. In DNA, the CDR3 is TGTGCCAGCAGCCAAGAAAGCGGGAGGAAAAGCTCACCCACCTACGAGCAGTACTTC.

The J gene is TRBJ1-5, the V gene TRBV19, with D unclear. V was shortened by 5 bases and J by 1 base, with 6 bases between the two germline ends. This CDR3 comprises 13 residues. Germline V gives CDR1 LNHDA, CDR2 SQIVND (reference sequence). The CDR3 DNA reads TGTGCCAGTAGTCGAGGAAGCAATCAGCCCCAGCATTTT. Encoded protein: CASSRGSNQPQHF.